This T cell receptor (beta chain) was identified in a study of T cell changes during pregnancy in multiple sclerosis. The repertoire was sequenced with immunoSEQ multiplex PCR; TCRdb's copy has only in-frame clones and lacks some. The data contain roughly 90,000 clones, 94% of them singletons. Germline V gives CDR1 SGHDT, CDR2 YYEEEE. This CDR3 contains 16 residues. Trimming stripped 3 bases from V and 2 bases from J, with 15 bases between. The sample here was peripheral blood, taken in the third trimester of pregnancy. The source is a female donor with multiple sclerosis, enrolled in a pregnancy study. The chain is built from TRBV5-6 and TRBJ2-1, with D unresolved. For the CDR3, the DNA is TGTGCCAGCAGCTATGAAATTACACCAGCCTACAATGAGCAGTTCTTC. Amino acids: CASSYEITPAYNEQFF.